This T cell receptor beta chain originates from a study of blood T cell repertoires in COVID-19. Study context: The United States, Italy and Spain were the sources of the acute and convalescent COVID-19 samples.

As regards this clone: Germline and junction disagree at one end, which may indicate a read error.

During active infection, Seattle patients enrolled and were then monitored through disease. CDR1 and CDR2 from the germline V gene are SGHNT and YYREEE (reference sequence). This CDR3 region has 17 residues. TCRdb's copy holds only in-frame clones and misses some; the assay was immunoSEQ multiplex PCR. Of 300,000 to 400,000 clones listed, more than 75% are singletons. The sample taken for sequencing was peripheral blood. The source of this sequence is a woman aged 45-59 years with COVID-19, enrolled during active disease. The chain uses TRBV5-4 and TRBJ2-1, with 10 bases identical to TRBD2. The CDR3, as DNA: TGTGCCAGCAGCTTGGCTAGCGGGAGTGGGAGTTACAATGGGCAGTTCTTC. Amino acid sequence: CASSLASGSGSYNGQFF.